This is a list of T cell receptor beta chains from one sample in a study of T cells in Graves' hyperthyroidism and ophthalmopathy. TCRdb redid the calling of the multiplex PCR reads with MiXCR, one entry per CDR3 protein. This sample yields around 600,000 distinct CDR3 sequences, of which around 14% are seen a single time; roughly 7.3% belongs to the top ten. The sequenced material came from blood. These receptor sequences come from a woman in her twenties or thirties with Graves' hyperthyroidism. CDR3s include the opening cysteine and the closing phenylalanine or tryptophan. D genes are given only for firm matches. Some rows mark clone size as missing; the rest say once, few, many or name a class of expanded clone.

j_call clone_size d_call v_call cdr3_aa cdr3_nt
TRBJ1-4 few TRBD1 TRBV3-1 CASSHRQGGEKLFF TGTGCCAGCAGCCATCGACAGGGTGGTGAAAAACTGTTTTTT
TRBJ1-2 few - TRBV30 CAWSLKAYGPRSNYGYTF TGTGCCTGGAGCCTCAAGGCGTACGGTCCCAGGTCTAACTATGGCTACACCTTC
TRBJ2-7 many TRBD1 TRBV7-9 CASSEEGQGYEQYF TGTGCCAGCAGCGAGGAGGGACAGGGCTACGAGCAGTACTTC
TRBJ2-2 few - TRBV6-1 CASSPHNLADTGELFF TGTGCCAGCAGTCCTCATAATCTCGCGGACACCGGGGAGCTGTTTTTT
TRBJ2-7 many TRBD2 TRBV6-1 CASSYMALAGGRYEQYF TGTGCCAGCAGTTATATGGCCCTAGCGGGAGGTCGATACGAGCAGTACTTC
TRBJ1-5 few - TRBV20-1 CSARDWSNQPQHF TGCAGTGCTAGGGATTGGAGCAATCAGCCCCAGCATTTT
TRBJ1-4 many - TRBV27 CASSSRGNEKLFF TGTGCCAGCAGTAGCAGGGGAAACGAAAAACTGTTTTTT
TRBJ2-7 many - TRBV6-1 CASSRKGTVSYEQYF TGTGCCAGTTCCAGAAAGGGGACTGTGTCCTACGAGCAGTACTTC
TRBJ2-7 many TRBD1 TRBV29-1 CSVGDRDPYEQYF TGCAGCGTTGGGGACAGGGATCCCTACGAGCAGTACTTC
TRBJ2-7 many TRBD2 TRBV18 CASSPPGDYAYEQYF TGTGCCAGCTCACCACCAGGGGACTACGCCTACGAGCAGTACTTC
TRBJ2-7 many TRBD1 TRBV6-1 CASHRGQTIPYEQYF TGTGCCAGCCACAGGGGACAGACCATTCCCTACGAGCAGTACTTC
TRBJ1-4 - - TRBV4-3 CASSPDREKLFF TGCGCCAGCAGTCCTGACAGGGAAAAACTGTTTTTT
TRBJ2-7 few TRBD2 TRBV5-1 CASSPPDSAGGYEQYF TGCGCCAGCAGCCCACCAGATTCAGCGGGAGGGTACGAGCAGTACTTC
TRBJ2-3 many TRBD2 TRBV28 CASSWPLKSGRAGNTQYF TGTGCCAGCAGTTGGCCACTGAAAAGCGGGAGGGCCGGTAATACGCAGTATTTT
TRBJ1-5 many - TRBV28 CASSFVPQSAGNQPQHF TGTGCCAGCAGTTTTGTGCCCCAATCGGCGGGAAATCAGCCCCAGCATTTT
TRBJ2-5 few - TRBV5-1 CASSLAGPPETQYF TGCGCCAGCAGCTTGGCGGGACCTCCGGAGACCCAGTACTTC
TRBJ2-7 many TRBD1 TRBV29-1 CSVVGTVAYEQYF TGCAGCGTTGTGGGGACAGTCGCCTACGAGCAGTACTTC
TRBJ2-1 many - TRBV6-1 CASSVDLGSYNEQFF TGTGCCAGTTCGGTGGACTTAGGCTCCTACAATGAGCAGTTCTTC
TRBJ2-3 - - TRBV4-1 CASSQEAHTQYF TGCGCCAGCAGCCAAGAAGCTCATACGCAGTATTTT
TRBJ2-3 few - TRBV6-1 CASSPSKPTDTQYF TGTGCCAGCAGCCCATCCAAACCCACAGATACGCAGTATTTT
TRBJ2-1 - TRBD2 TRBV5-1 CASSLVGTSDAWMYEQFF TGCGCCAGCAGCTTGGTAGGGACTAGCGACGCCTGGATGTATGAGCAGTTCTTC
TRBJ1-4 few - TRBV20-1 CSAFTGNDEKLFF TGCAGTGCTTTCACAGGGAACGATGAAAAACTGTTTTTT
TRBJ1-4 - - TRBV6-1 CASIRHYGEKLFF TGTGCCAGCATTAGGCACTACGGTGAAAAACTGTTTTTT
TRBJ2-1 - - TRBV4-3 CASSLTAGTYEQFF TGCGCCAGCAGCCTTACAGCAGGGACCTATGAGCAGTTCTTC
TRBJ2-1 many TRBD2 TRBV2 CASTRVAGSVGEQFF TGTGCCAGCACGAGGGTAGCGGGATCTGTAGGTGAGCAGTTCTTC
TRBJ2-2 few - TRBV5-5 CASTPLASNTGELFF TGTGCCAGCACCCCCCTAGCATCGAACACCGGGGAGCTGTTTTTT
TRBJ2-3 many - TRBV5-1 CASSSGDTGVNTQYF TGCGCCAGCAGCTCCGGGGACACCGGGGTGAATACGCAGTATTTT
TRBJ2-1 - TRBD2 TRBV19 CASRLAGVDEQFF TGTGCCAGTAGGCTAGCGGGAGTGGATGAGCAGTTCTTC
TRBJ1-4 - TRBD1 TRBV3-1 CASSQGTGGEKLFF TGTGCCAGCAGCCAAGGGACAGGGGGTGAAAAACTGTTTTTT
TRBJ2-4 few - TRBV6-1 CASSAVDIQYF TGTGCCAGCAGTGCGGTCGACATTCAGTACTTC
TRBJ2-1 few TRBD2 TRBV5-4 CASSPAVAGGFYNEQFF TGTGCCAGCAGCCCGGCGGTAGCGGGAGGTTTCTATAATGAGCAGTTCTTC
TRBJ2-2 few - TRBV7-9 CASSSPSWDKKSGELFF TGTGCCAGCAGCTCTCCTTCATGGGACAAGAAGTCGGGGGAGCTGTTTTTT